This T cell receptor beta chain was sequenced during a study of T cells after yellow fever vaccination. Study summary: Fractions of low cell number were prepared using SMART-Seq v4 Ultra Low Input. General study results and limits: Peaking faster, on day 5 versus 15, the secondary response was nonetheless weaker. Reappearance after the booster was observed for most primary-vaccination clones (96% CD4, more than 70% CD8).

Germline values: CDR1 MNHNS, CDR2 SASEGT. V gave up 8 bases and J gave up 3 bases; unmatched junction bases: 5. The CDR3 is 14 residues long. Synthesis of TCR cDNA relied on 5'RACE template switching, which attached a universal primer site and UMIs. TCRdb itself ran the 5' RACE reads through MiXCR, one entry per CDR3 protein. The sample shows 300,000 or so distinct CDR3 sequences, 7% to 10% of them seen only once. Concerning this clonotype: The antigen is unknown.

The rearrangement uses TRBV6-1 and TRBJ1-5; 9 bases fit TRBD1. The TCR comes from a man aged 18 to 29 who received the YFV17D yellow fever vaccine. The sample consisted of PBMCs, taken roughly seven weeks after the first yellow fever vaccination. This CDR3 is CASWRDRVNQPQHF. The DNA of the CDR3 is TGTGCCAGCTGGAGGGACAGGGTCAATCAGCCCCAGCATTTT.